These T cell receptor beta chains were read from a single sample in a study of patients and donors after allogeneic stem cell transplantation. One entry per CDR3 protein results from TCRdb running MiXCR on the RT-PCR reads. The sample contains 190,000 or so distinct CDR3 sequences, 35% to 50% of which appear only once. The material sequenced was blood, either unsorted or a sorted T cell fraction (not recorded which). The receptors here all came from a human donor who was either an allogeneic HSCT recipient or a stem cell or donor lymphocyte infusion donor (not recorded which). It is not recorded whose cells these are; they may come from a transplant donor. Each CDR3 is given with its conserved first and last residue. Each record gives: V gene, D gene, J gene, clone size, CDR3 protein, CDR3 DNA. D genes are given only for firm matches. Clone size, where shown, is once, few, many, or a class for clones that have expanded.

>TRBV11-1|TRBD1|TRBJ2-3|-
CASSLGGQGVRDTQYF
TGTGCCAGCAGCTTAGGGGGACAGGGGGTACGAGATACGCAGTATTTT
>TRBV6-5|-|TRBJ1-6|-
CASSYTRRGGEGLNSPLHF
TGTGCCAGCAGTTACACCCGTCGGGGGGGAGAAGGCTTAAATTCACCCCTCCACTTT
>TRBV7-9|TRBD1|TRBJ2-1|-
CASSLGQGGASSYNEQFF
TGTGCCAGCAGCTTGGGACAGGGAGGGGCGAGCTCCTACAATGAGCAGTTCTTC
>TRBV11-2|-|TRBJ1-2|-
CASSTADAVFYGYTF
TGTGCCAGCAGCACTGCCGATGCCGTTTTCTATGGCTACACCTTC
>TRBV7-9|TRBD1|TRBJ2-1|-
CASSLETGWLNEQFF
TGTGCCAGCAGCTTAGAGACAGGGTGGCTGAATGAGCAGTTCTTC
>TRBV28|-|TRBJ2-5|-
CASSNRRGGPNETQYF
TGTGCCAGCAGCAACCGACGGGGCGGGCCTAACGAGACCCAGTACTTC
>TRBV12-3/TRBV12-4|-|TRBJ1-1|-
CASTRRTEAFF
TGTGCCAGCACCAGACGGACTGAAGCTTTCTTT
>TRBV7-2|-|TRBJ2-2|-
CASSLGVLTGELFF
TGTGCCAGCAGCTTAGGCGTGTTGACCGGGGAGCTGTTTTTT
>TRBV29-1|-|TRBJ2-3|-
CSALGGEADTQYF
TGCAGCGCCCTGGGCGGGGAGGCAGATACGCAGTATTTT
>TRBV12-3/TRBV12-4|TRBD1|TRBJ1-5|-
CASRETGARNQPQHF
TGTGCCAGCAGAGAGACAGGGGCCCGAAATCAGCCCCAGCATTTT
>TRBV6-5|-|TRBJ1-6|few
CASMGIYNSPLHF
TGTGCCAGCATGGGGATTTATAATTCACCCCTCCACTTT
>TRBV24-1|TRBD1|TRBJ2-3|-
CATSEPGTGDTQYF
TGTGCCACCAGTGAGCCAGGGACAGGAGATACGCAGTATTTT
>TRBV5-1|-|TRBJ1-1|-
CASSLQGRAEAFF
TGCGCCAGCAGCTTACAGGGTCGCGCTGAAGCTTTCTTT
>TRBV12-3/TRBV12-4|-|TRBJ1-4|many
CASSFDRFNEKLFF
TGTGCCAGCAGCTTCGACAGATTTAATGAAAAACTGTTTTTT
>TRBV29-1|-|TRBJ2-2|-
CSVRGGEGLETGELFF
TGCAGCGTCCGAGGGGGGGAGGGCCTCGAAACCGGGGAGCTGTTTTTT
>TRBV4-2|TRBD1|TRBJ1-1|-
CASSQDPSTGVNTEAFF
TGTGCCAGCAGCCAAGATCCCTCCACAGGGGTGAACACTGAAGCTTTCTTT
>TRBV7-7|-|TRBJ2-5|-
CASSFPGRTETQYF
TGTGCTAGCAGCTTCCCTGGCCGTACGGAGACCCAGTACTTC
>TRBV25-1|TRBD1|TRBJ1-2|-
CASSELDRDYGYTF
TGTGCCAGCAGTGAATTAGACAGGGACTATGGCTACACCTTC
>TRBV2|-|TRBJ1-3|-
CASSRTAGNTIYF
TGTGCCAGCAGTCGGACGGCTGGAAACACCATATATTTT
>TRBV5-1|TRBD1|TRBJ1-1|-
CASSLTTGHTEAFF
TGCGCCAGCAGCCTGACGACAGGGCACACTGAAGCTTTCTTT
>TRBV7-2|-|TRBJ1-1|few
CASSSGQQNTEAFF
TGTGCCAGCAGCTCCGGACAGCAGAACACTGAAGCTTTCTTT
>TRBV4-3|TRBD1|TRBJ1-1|-
CASSPDRGSTEAFF
TGCGCCAGCAGCCCCGACAGGGGTTCCACTGAAGCTTTCTTT
>TRBV6-6|TRBD1|TRBJ1-5|-
CASSPDGPGTDYSNQPQHF
TGTGCCAGCAGTCCCGACGGACCCGGGACAGACTATAGCAATCAGCCCCAGCATTTT
>TRBV25-1|-|TRBJ2-7|-
CASMLVAEQYF
TGTGCCAGCATGTTAGTAGCCGAGCAGTACTTC
>TRBV6-2/TRBV6-3|-|TRBJ1-1|-
CASSYEMDTEAFF
TGTGCCAGCAGTTACGAGATGGACACTGAAGCTTTCTTT
>TRBV15|-|TRBJ1-2|-
CATSRDLPAANYGYTF
TGTGCCACCAGCAGAGATCTACCGGCGGCTAACTATGGCTACACCTTC
>TRBV2|TRBD2|TRBJ2-3|-
CASRHPSGMKDTQYF
TGTGCCAGCAGACACCCTAGCGGGATGAAAGATACGCAGTATTTT
>TRBV5-6|TRBD1|TRBJ1-1|few
CASSSGGYTEAFF
TGTGCCAGCAGCTCAGGGGGATACACTGAAGCTTTCTTT
>TRBV9|-|TRBJ2-5|-
CASSASGTQQETQYF
TGTGCCAGCAGCGCCTCCGGGACACAACAAGAGACCCAGTACTTC
>TRBV6-5|-|TRBJ2-2|-
CASSYSNGELFF
TGTGCCAGCAGTTACTCGAATGGGGAGCTGTTTTTT
>TRBV12-3/TRBV12-4|-|TRBJ2-1|-
CASRGRGEQFF
TGTGCCTCTCGAGGACGAGGTGAGCAGTTCTTC
>TRBV14|TRBD1|TRBJ2-7|-
CASSHGGIRTGQMYSYEQYF
TGTGCCAGCAGCCATGGGGGTATTAGAACGGGACAGATGTACTCCTACGAGCAGTACTTC
>TRBV29-1|-|TRBJ1-1|-
CSVKKMNTEAFF
TGCAGCGTCAAAAAAATGAACACTGAAGCTTTCTTT
>TRBV15|-|TRBJ1-2|-
CATSRERLYGYTF
TGTGCCACCAGCAGAGAACGGCTCTATGGCTACACCTTC
>TRBV19|-|TRBJ1-2|many
CASSLLGKTDYGYTF
TGTGCCAGTAGTCTCTTGGGAAAAACCGACTATGGCTACACCTTC
>TRBV7-2|-|TRBJ2-2|-
CASSSAGVGELFF
TGTGCCAGCAGCTCCGCCGGGGTGGGGGAGCTGTTTTTT
>TRBV4-1|-|TRBJ2-1|few
CASSQVPSNEQFF
TGCGCCAGCAGCCAAGTTCCCAGCAATGAGCAGTTCTTC
>TRBV6-5|-|TRBJ1-1|few
CASTTRIVGNTEAFF
TGTGCCAGTACCACTCGGATCGTGGGGAACACTGAAGCTTTCTTT
>TRBV12-3/TRBV12-4|TRBD2|TRBJ2-1|once
CASTTTSETGNEQFF
TGTGCCAGCACTACCACTAGCGAGACCGGCAATGAGCAGTTCTTC
>TRBV7-2|-|TRBJ2-5|-
CASSLVWAGFQETQYF
TGTGCCAGCAGCTTAGTATGGGCGGGCTTTCAAGAGACCCAGTACTTC
>TRBV28|-|TRBJ1-5|-
CASTFGGQPQHF
TGTGCCAGTACTTTCGGGGGCCAGCCCCAGCATTTT
>TRBV5-4|TRBD1|TRBJ1-1|once
CASSLGDRGVPEAFF
TGTGCCAGCAGCTTGGGGGACAGAGGGGTCCCTGAAGCTTTCTTT
>TRBV12-3/TRBV12-4|-|TRBJ1-6|few
CASSPGGSSPLHF
TGTGCCAGCAGCCCCGGGGGGTCTTCACCCCTCCACTTT
>TRBV19|-|TRBJ1-2|many
CASSRDAYYGYTF
TGTGCCAGTAGTCGGGACGCCTACTATGGCTACACCTTC
>TRBV9|TRBD1|TRBJ1-2|few
CASSVGGGGDGYTF
TGTGCCAGCAGCGTAGGAGGGGGCGGAGATGGCTACACCTTC
>TRBV27|-|TRBJ1-3|-
CASSPWGGNSGNTIYF
TGTGCCAGCAGCCCATGGGGGGGAAACTCTGGAAACACCATATATTTT
>TRBV5-5|-|TRBJ1-6|-
CASSRTDHSPLHF
TGTGCCAGCAGTAGGACAGATCATTCACCCCTCCACTTT
>TRBV12-3/TRBV12-4|-|TRBJ1-5|-
CASSPSIVGVGNQPQHF
TGTGCCAGCAGTCCTTCTATCGTCGGGGTGGGCAATCAGCCCCAGCATTTT
>TRBV12-3/TRBV12-4|-|TRBJ2-1|-
CASSLVDRSYEQFF
TGTGCCAGCAGTTTGGTGGACAGAAGCTATGAGCAGTTCTTC
>TRBV2|TRBD1|TRBJ1-6|few
CASTSGGTANSPLHF
TGTGCCAGCACGAGCGGCGGGACAGCTAATTCACCCCTCCACTTT
>TRBV6-5|-|TRBJ1-1|-
CASSYSGGRATEAFF
TGTGCCAGCAGTTACTCGGGGGGGCGCGCAACTGAAGCTTTCTTT
>TRBV29-1|-|TRBJ1-1|few
CSVGIGGTEAFF
TGCAGCGTTGGGATAGGGGGCACTGAAGCTTTCTTT
>TRBV5-1|TRBD1|TRBJ1-1|-
CASSEGGWGTEAFF
TGCGCCAGCAGCGAAGGGGGCTGGGGCACTGAAGCTTTCTTT
>TRBV6-2/TRBV6-3|TRBD1|TRBJ2-2|-
CASSDRGSTGELFF
TGTGCCAGCAGTGACAGGGGATCCACCGGGGAGCTGTTTTTT
>TRBV27|TRBD2|TRBJ2-7|-
CASTIAGGYEQYF
TGTGCCAGCACCATAGCGGGAGGGTACGAGCAGTACTTC
>TRBV27|TRBD1|TRBJ2-7|-
CASSLTGILGEPYF
TGTGCCAGCAGTCTGACAGGGATCCTAGGGGAGCCGTACTTC